This TCR beta chain was sequenced during a study of CD8 T cells in ankylosing spondylitis. As for this clonotype: Its antigen is not known.

TCRdb ran MiXCR on the 5' RACE reads and lists one entry per CDR3 protein. The sample has approximately 220,000 distinct CDR3 sequences, around 19% seen once; the top ten hold 42%. CDR1 is SGDLS, CDR2 YYNGEE, per germline. This CDR3 contains 15 residues. V lost 0 bases and J 4 bases, leaving 12 bases between the germline ends. Overall study results and limits: Ankylosing spondylitis blood seemed to carry a telltale TCR beta motif made of about 8 highly homologous variants. Certain motif variants had earlier been reported in reactive arthritis synovial fluid and blood.

The TCR was taken from a male donor with ankylosing spondylitis. This chain uses TRBV9 with TRBJ2-3; D gene unclear. Sequenced sample: blood, either unsorted or a sorted T cell fraction (not recorded which). The chain's CDR3 is CASSVDGRIADTQYF. In DNA form, the CDR3 reads TGTGCCAGCAGCGTAGATGGTAGGATTGCAGATACGCAGTATTTT. The complete variable domain, with remaining parts taken from reference TRBV9 and TRBJ2-3, reads DSGVTQTPKHLITATGQRVTLRCSPRSGDLSVYWYQQSLDQGLQFLIQYYNGEERAKGNILERFSAQQFPDLHSELNLSSLELGDSALYFCASSVDGRIADTQYFGPGTRLTVL.